These T cell receptor beta chains were read from a single sample in a study of cytomegalovirus exposure and HLA in healthy donors. Only in-frame clones appear in the TCRdb table, and some are missing; sequencing was by immunoSEQ multiplex PCR. The sample records about 120,000 clones, approximately 81% being singletons. The material sequenced was PBMCs. These receptors all come from a young man in good health and CMV-seropositive. CDR3s include the opening cysteine and the closing phenylalanine or tryptophan. The D gene is left open where the match is weak. Not all rows give a size; the values are once, few, many and, for expanded clones, a class.

D: TRBD1; J: TRBJ1-5; V: TRBV7-2; size: -; CDR3: CASSPYGGQGAAFQPQHF; DNA: TGTGCCAGCAGCCCTTATGGGGGACAGGGGGCCGCCTTTCAGCCCCAGCATTTT
D: -; J: TRBJ1-5; V: TRBV19; size: -; CDR3: CASSITSSNQPQHF; DNA: TGTGCCAGTAGTATCACTTCGAGCAATCAGCCCCAGCATTTT
D: TRBD2; J: TRBJ2-7; V: TRBV7-2; size: -; CDR3: CASSLQPGLAGDEQYF; DNA: TGTGCCAGCAGCTTGCAGCCGGGACTAGCGGGAGACGAGCAGTACTTC
D: -; J: TRBJ2-2; V: TRBV4-3; size: few; CDR3: CASSQVDLTTGELFF; DNA: TGCGCCAGCAGCCAAGTAGATTTAACGACCGGGGAGCTGTTTTTT
D: TRBD1; J: TRBJ2-1; V: TRBV19; size: -; CDR3: CASSMRRGPNEQFF; DNA: TGTGCCAGTAGTATGAGAAGGGGGCCCAATGAGCAGTTCTTC
D: -; J: TRBJ1-3; V: TRBV5-6; size: -; CDR3: CASSFLGGDSGNTIYF; DNA: TGTGCCAGCAGCTTTCTAGGGGGGGACTCTGGAAACACCATATATTTT
D: -; J: TRBJ1-3; V: TRBV27; size: -; CDR3: CASSLSGGLDTGNTIYF; DNA: TGTGCCAGCAGTTTATCGGGGGGGCTAGATACTGGAAACACCATATATTTT
D: -; J: TRBJ1-3; V: TRBV6-5; size: -; CDR3: CASSSPFQGNTIYF; DNA: TGTGCCAGCAGTTCCCCGTTTCAGGGAAACACCATATATTTT
D: -; J: TRBJ2-1; V: TRBV6-4; size: -; CDR3: CASSAGTDNEQFF; DNA: TGTGCCAGCAGTGCCGGGACTGACAATGAGCAGTTCTTC
D: TRBD1; J: TRBJ2-7; V: TRBV25-1; size: -; CDR3: CASSYGQGGSMEQYF; DNA: TGTGCCAGCAGTTACGGACAGGGTGGGAGTATGGAGCAGTACTTC
D: -; J: TRBJ1-1; V: TRBV7-2; size: -; CDR3: CASSLVWGDTEAFF; DNA: TGTGCCAGCAGCTTAGTTTGGGGGGACACTGAAGCTTTCTTT
D: TRBD2; J: TRBJ2-1; V: TRBV4-3; size: -; CDR3: CASSQGLAGGYYNEQFF; DNA: TGCGCCAGCAGCCAAGGACTAGCGGGGGGTTACTACAATGAGCAGTTCTTC
D: -; J: TRBJ2-2; V: TRBV25-1; size: -; CDR3: CASTPRAANTGELFF; DNA: TGTGCCAGCACCCCCAGGGCTGCGAACACCGGGGAGCTGTTTTTT
D: -; J: TRBJ1-1; V: TRBV5-1; size: -; CDR3: CASSVDPTGLNTEAFF; DNA: TGCGCCAGCAGCGTCGATCCAACAGGATTGAACACTGAAGCTTTCTTT
D: TRBD2; J: TRBJ2-7; V: TRBV7-9; size: -; CDR3: CASSLAGGPEQYF; DNA: TGTGCCAGCAGCCTAGCGGGAGGACCCGAGCAGTACTTC
D: TRBD1; J: TRBJ1-1; V: TRBV2; size: -; CDR3: CASSQTGDISTEAFF; DNA: TGTGCCAGCAGCCAGACAGGGGATATATCAACTGAAGCTTTCTTT
D: TRBD1; J: TRBJ2-4; V: TRBV11-2; size: once; CDR3: CASSFNRGENIQYF; DNA: TGTGCCAGCAGCTTCAACAGGGGGGAGAACATTCAGTACTTC
D: TRBD1; J: TRBJ2-7; V: TRBV15; size: -; CDR3: CATSRDLFWDRSYEQYF; DNA: TGTGCCACCAGCAGAGACCTATTTTGGGACAGATCCTACGAGCAGTACTTC
D: TRBD2; J: TRBJ2-3; V: TRBV6-1; size: -; CDR3: CASSGRPRRVTSGETDTQYF; DNA: TGTGCCAGCAGTGGACGACCGAGGAGGGTGACTAGCGGCGAAACAGATACGCAGTATTTT
D: TRBD1; J: TRBJ1-6; V: TRBV30; size: -; CDR3: CAWRLLRDSSPLHF; DNA: TGTGCCTGGAGGCTACTCAGGGACAGTTCACCCCTCCACTTT
D: -; J: TRBJ1-6; V: TRBV19; size: -; CDR3: CASNFENSPLHF; DNA: TGTGCCAGTAACTTCGAGAATTCACCCCTCCACTTT
D: -; J: TRBJ2-3; V: TRBV7-8; size: -; CDR3: CASSLVAGGSTDTQYF; DNA: TGTGCCAGCAGCTTAGTAGCCGGGGGAAGCACAGATACGCAGTATTTT
D: -; J: TRBJ2-5; V: TRBV12-1; size: -; CDR3: CASSPPRRTSGSRKTQYF; DNA: TGTGCCAGCAGCCCCCCCCGCCGGACTAGCGGGAGCCGGAAGACCCAGTACTTC
D: TRBD1; J: TRBJ2-7; V: TRBV5-1; size: -; CDR3: CASSLVGQGRYEQYF; DNA: TGCGCCAGCAGCTTGGTGGGACAGGGGCGATACGAGCAGTACTTC